The clone carrying this TCR beta chain has only a few counts. This record comes from a study of T-cell memory formation after mild COVID-19. The V and J ends lost 10 bases and 8 bases respectively, with 14 bases between them. There are 11 residues in the CDR3. TCRdb re-called the 5' RACE reads with MiXCR, one entry per CDR3 protein. The data contain 450,000 or so distinct CDR3 sequences, around 19% of them singletons. This receptor was taken from an adult woman who had mild COVID-19 (a few samples of this study predate the infection). Cell type and time point are not known. What was sequenced was PBMCs or a T cell subset sorted from them (not recorded which). V gene TRBV12-3 or TRBV12-4 combines with J gene TRBJ1-2; maybe TRBD1 (6 bases). CDR3 coding DNA: TGTGCCACCGGCGGGGGCTGGGGCTACACCTTC. Translated, it gives CATGGGWGYTF.